The rows below give T cell receptor beta chains drawn from one sample of a study of T cells in Graves' hyperthyroidism and ophthalmopathy. TCRdb reprocessed the multiplex PCR reads with MiXCR, giving one entry per CDR3 protein. This sample has nearly 750,000 distinct CDR3 sequences, with under 45% found just once. The sample taken for sequencing was blood. The receptors shown here come from a woman aged 40 to 49 with Graves' hyperthyroidism. The CDR3 runs from the conserved cysteine through the conserved F or W.

v_call	j_call	cdr3_aa
TRBV7-2	TRBJ1-5	CASRSRDHLQPQHF
TRBV13	TRBJ2-7	CASSLSGQPWKYF
TRBV12-3/TRBV12-4	TRBJ2-5	CASSNGRFGTQYF
TRBV7-9	TRBJ1-1	CASSRRDTEAFF
TRBV27	TRBJ1-1	CASSSGTQTEAFF
TRBV6-2/TRBV6-3	TRBJ2-7	CASSSDRGTVPYEQYF
TRBV7-9	TRBJ1-6	CASSLSWGEPLHF
TRBV10-3	TRBJ2-2	CAISTGTGYTGELFF
TRBV7-2	TRBJ1-2	CASSSFKVSGYGYTF
TRBV7-9	TRBJ2-7	CASSLEDRDYYEQYF
TRBV7-9	TRBJ1-2	CASSQRGGAYGYTF
TRBV5-1	TRBJ1-1	CASSLVATRGVRNTEAFF
TRBV27	TRBJ1-2	CAIRGGSPLNYGYTF
TRBV10-3	TRBJ1-1	CAIRDSMNTEAFF
TRBV7-6	TRBJ1-4	CASSLEPSGSNEKLFF
TRBV10-3	TRBJ1-1	CASYQGGLVDEAFF
TRBV5-8	TRBJ2-3	CASSHGTRTDTQYF
TRBV15	TRBJ1-2	CATSRDAGYGGYTF
TRBV7-2	TRBJ1-3	CASSPGTSGGAAGDTIYF
TRBV11-1	TRBJ1-4	CAWSEGQADEKLFF
TRBV24-1	TRBJ2-7	CATSASGAGSYEQYF
TRBV7-7	TRBJ2-7	CASSSGQGDEQYF
TRBV7-2	TRBJ2-5	CASSLEVAGGPGETQYF
TRBV13	TRBJ2-7	CASSLGLLTGTPYEQYF
TRBV7-9	TRBJ1-4	CASSGAGFANEKLFF
TRBV7-3	TRBJ2-1	CASSLTPSGGGNERFF
TRBV6-5	TRBJ1-1	CASSYSGKNTEAFF
TRBV15	TRBJ2-2	CATSRVKSGELFF
TRBV7-2	TRBJ2-2	CASIDQGGELFF
TRBV19	TRBJ1-4	CASSMGDRIRLFF
TRBV19	TRBJ1-1	CASLLPGTDTEAFF
TRBV29-1	TRBJ1-5	CSVEGGRGAQHF
TRBV5-5	TRBJ1-6	CASSLAGTGISPLHF
TRBV10-3	TRBJ2-5	CAISVTEQETQYF
TRBV7-2	TRBJ1-5	CASSLGVGGPKHF
TRBV6-6	TRBJ1-2	CASIDLGGLYGYTF
TRBV20-1	TRBJ2-7	CSARPGQGGSYEQYF
TRBV10-1	TRBJ1-3	CASSTGQGPGNTIYF
TRBV5-1	TRBJ1-5	CASSAPQGSWSNQPQHF
TRBV13	TRBJ1-4	CASSLRTGGVEVSVF
TRBV5-4	TRBJ2-3	CASSRAGVGDTQYF
TRBV3-1	TRBJ1-5	CASSQGGEQPQHF